The next 5 T cell receptor beta chains were all read from a single sample in a study of regulatory T cells in long-lasting Graves disease. Library construction for TCR beta used iRepertoire HTBI primers and Arm-PCR of CDR3 regions. Via MiXCR, TCRdb re-called the multiplex PCR reads, giving one row per CDR3 protein. The sample includes approximately 310,000 distinct CDR3 sequences, 18% of them seen just once. As for time point: newly diagnosed GD, antithyroid drugs for less than 3 months. RNA extracted from PBMCs served as the sequencing template. The specimen was peripheral blood mononuclear cells (PBMCs), collected at new diagnosis, from a patient treated with antithyroid drugs. These receptors were obtained from a female donor with Graves disease.

Many counts were recorded for this clonotype. This chain links TRBV12-3 or TRBV12-4 with TRBJ1-4; D uncertain. Trimming cost V 3 bases and J 0 bases, with 5 bases left between them. This CDR3 has 14 amino acids. The chain's CDR3 is CASSFTTTNEKLFF. CDR3 nucleotides: TGTGCCAGCAGTTTTACGACAACTAATGAAAAACTGTTTTTT.

Comment on this clonotype: Since a much larger clone is just one base distant, this may be a read error. V is TRBV6-1 and J is TRBJ2-3; 11 nucleotides agree with TRBD2. CDR1 is MNHNS, CDR2 SASEGT, per germline. With V trimmed by 6 bases and J by 1 base, 3 bases remained unmatched. CDR3 length: 15 amino acids. The CDR3 is CASRTSGIGTDTQYF. CDR3 in DNA: TGTGCCAGCAGGACTAGCGGGATCGGCACAGATACGCAGTATTTT.

This clonotype was seen at least ten times. Here the CDR3 DNA reads TGCGCCAGCAGCTTGGCCACGGTTCAAGAGACCCAGTACTTC. As protein: CASSLATVQETQYF. V and J are TRBV5-1 and TRBJ2-5; the D is unclear. The germline gives CDR1 SGHRS, CDR2 YFSETQ. V shed 0 bases and J shed 2 bases, with 8 bases lying between them. The CDR3 covers 14 residues.

This clonotype has a count of ten or more. The gene calls are TRBV20-1 and TRBJ2-5; no firm D call. Between the trimmed V and J ends, which lost 1 base and 4 bases, there was a span of 13 bases. CDR1 and CDR2 from the germline V gene are DFQATT and SNEGSKA (reference sequence). The CDR3 is 14 amino acids. The CDR3 sequence: CSARGLVELETQYF. CDR3 DNA: TGCAGTGCTAGAGGCCTAGTCGAACTAGAGACCCAGTACTTC.

A remark on this clonotype: A much bigger clone sits one base away, suggesting this may be a read error. This chain connects TRBV7-2 to TRBJ1-4, with 7 bases that match TRBD1. This CDR3 comprises 14 residues. V was clipped by 5 bases and J by 14 bases; unmatched bases: 14. Germline V gives CDR1 SGHTA, CDR2 FQGNSA. CDR3: CASSRGRTGRNLFF. The CDR3 DNA reads TGTGCCAGCAGCCGGGGTAGGACAGGAAGGAATCTGTTTTTT.